This T cell receptor beta chain was obtained from a study of blood T cells in healthy people across ages. Study-level findings and limits: Naive CD4+ cells and diversity were both higher in long-lived donors than in aged donors.

Notes on this clonotype: Its matching antigen is unknown.

Then a second PCR, running roughly 6 to 12 cycles, was carried out with a sample-barcoded 5' primer and a J-beta primer mix. MiXCR was run by TCRdb on the 5' RACE reads, yielding one entry per CDR3 protein. The table lists 1.5 million to 1.9 million distinct CDR3 sequences, roughly two fifths of them singletons. The source of this sequence is a woman aged 18-29 years in good health. Specimen: blood.

CDR3 in amino acids: CSARDHSTSGGALETQYF. CDR3 DNA sequence: TGCAGTGCTAGAGATCACTCGACTAGCGGGGGGGCCTTAGAGACCCAGTACTTC. The chain is built from TRBV20-1 and TRBJ2-5; TRBD2 agrees at 14 bases. The CDR3 is 18 amino acids. Germline trimming cut 0 bases from V and 4 bases from J; bases unmatched to any gene: 10. The V gene's germline CDR1 is DFQATT and CDR2 SNEGSKA (reference sequence).